This T cell receptor (beta chain) was identified during a study of blood T cell repertoires in COVID-19 (TCRdb year 2020). Background on the whole study: Samples from collaborators originated in the United States, Italy and Spain and spanned both the acute and convalescent phases of COVID-19. The samples were drawn from two sources: the first 160 participants of the ongoing ImmuneRACE study, and 1,200 or so subjects contributed by 6 global collaborators. Where available, HLA class I and class II types were taken from metadata supplied by the sample provider and were not determined by assay-based typing. Sample metadata almost always included a de-identified subject ID, COVID-19 status, age in years and sex. Deeply sampled blood TCRbeta repertoires from subjects exposed to, actively infected with, or recovered from COVID-19 were included in the dataset. The repertoires were released in a freely available public database intended as a resource for research on the immune response to SARS-CoV-2. The prospective study material was composed of cDNA or gDNA derived from T cells, B-cell-depleted T cells, or PBMCs. On the study overall, not on this receptor specifically: How much clinical and demographic metadata was included differed by source and by participant, and the metadata was provided uncurated.

The immunoSEQ Assay, a bias-controlled multiplex PCR, was used to amplify TCRbeta CDR3 regions from genomic DNA. As for the original processing: Nucleated cell counts per sample were estimated from amplification of reference gene primers within the assay. To quantify the absolute abundance of each unique TCRbeta CDR3 rearrangement, sequence reads were collapsed and filtered. For each sample, productive Simpson clonality was calculated by taking the square root of Simpson's diversity index across productive rearrangements. TCRdb took this table from immuneACCESS and kept in-frame rearrangements with V and J called. Such tables lack part of the clones; where checked against another copy, unresolved V genes explain under half of the gap, and the rest is unexplained. V and J calls and clone size are given by that table; D and trimming were obtained from the DNA. This sample gives a few hundred thousand clones in total; about 87% of them show up just once. 6.3% of the sample is in the top ten clones.

Of note for this clone: No cognate antigen has been identified for it. Per-base quality was not reported, and no clone a single base away is much larger than it.

The cysteine opens and the phenylalanine closes a CDR3 of 15 amino acids. Only the CDR3 DNA stays, 45 bases, in frame from base 1. CDR1 and CDR2, per the germline V gene, are MNHEY and SVGEGT. The germline V end is reduced by 5 bases and the J end by 0 bases; junction bases left unmatched: 6. One collaborating source in Seattle enrolled patients during active infection and followed them longitudinally through the course of disease. Collaborating institutions collected whole blood in K2EDTA tubes following their own protocols. Collaborator samples were shipped for TCRbeta analysis as frozen whole blood, isolated PBMCs, or DNA extracted from either sample type.

The TCR was taken from a woman aged 50 to 60 with COVID-19, enrolled during active disease. This sequence uses TRBV6-2 or TRBV6-3 and TRBJ2-7; a stretch of 8 junction bases matches TRBD2. The specimen was peripheral blood. The sequence in DNA is TGTGCCAGCAGTAATAGCGGGATAGACTCCTACGAGCAGTACTTC. Translated, this gives CASSNSGIDSYEQYF.